This T cell receptor (beta chain) is drawn from a study of shared clonotypes between healthy human individuals. Notes on the study in general: Naive CD4 clonotypes overlapped across a handful of donors at roughly 5%.

CD8 cells classed as naive were CD45RO-negative and positively selected for CCR7, excluding terminally differentiated effector memory CD45RA+ cells. All the donors were Caucasian adults who lived in Nashville, Tennessee. Remarks on this clone: The antigen is undetermined.

The CDR3 has 12 amino acids. Germline V CDR1 and CDR2: MNHEY, SVGAGI. V lost 4 bases and J 6 bases, leaving 6 bases between the germline ends. Produced via immunoSEQ multiplex PCR; TCRdb's table is partial and in-frame only. There are 750,000 to 1,000,000 clones in the sample; 80% to 95% occur only once, and approximately 25% lies in the top ten. The TCR was taken from a man aged 30 to 39 in good health. Input material: naive CD8+ T cells sorted from blood. The chain recombines TRBV6-5 with TRBJ2-2; TRBD1 might be the D (6 bases). CDR3 amino acids: CASSWGPGELFF. As DNA, the CDR3 is TGTGCCAGCAGTTGGGGGCCCGGGGAGCTGTTTTTT.